This TCR beta chain was obtained from a study of OX40 agonist ivuxolimab in advanced cancers. TCRdb's copy holds only in-frame clones and misses some; the assay was immunoSEQ multiplex PCR. This sample carries about 79,000 clones, about 88% of them seen once, and the ten largest clones take approximately 0.99%. Trimming removed 8 bases at V and 3 bases at J, with 14 bases between. Germline loops: CDR1 SNHLY, CDR2 FYNNEI. The CDR3 is 13 residues long. This sequence joins TRBV2 and TRBJ2-7; D remains ambiguous. This sequence was found in an adult with an advanced solid tumor such as melanoma, head and neck, liver or kidney cancer. Sequenced here: CD4+ or CD8+ T cells sorted from blood, sampled in a trial of the OX40 agonist ivuxolimab. CDR3 residues: CASSVVKNYEQYF. The CDR3, as DNA: TGTGCCAGCTCGGTCGTCAAGAACTACGAGCAGTACTTC. The full variable domain, with the rest looked up from reference TRBV2 and TRBJ2-7, is EPEVTQTPSHQVTQMGQEVILRCVPISNHLYFYWYRQILGQKVEFLVSFYNNEISEKSEIFDDQFSVERPDGSNFTLKIRSTKLEDSAMYFCASSVVKNYEQYFGPGTRLTVT.